Listed below are T cell receptor beta chains from one sample, sequenced in a study of T cell repertoires in cytomegalovirus infection. Each CDR3 protein is one row after TCRdb ran MiXCR on the reads. The sample includes nearly 450,000 distinct CDR3 sequences, around 32% of them seen just once. The sample was PBMCs. All receptors come from a human donor in good health (CMV status not recorded). Some clones in this sample may be carry-over from other donors' samples. CDR3s include the opening cysteine and the closing phenylalanine or tryptophan. Fields, in order: J gene, D gene, V gene, clone size, CDR3 protein, CDR3 DNA. D genes are given only for firm matches. Clone size is not always given. Where it is, it says once, few, many or a class for expanded clones.

j_gene: TRBJ2-1; d_gene: TRBD2; v_gene: TRBV7-2; abundance: many; CDR3aa: CASSRKTSGAWDEQFF; CDR3nt: TGTGCCAGCAGCAGGAAGACTAGCGGGGCCTGGGATGAGCAGTTCTTC
j_gene: TRBJ1-6; d_gene: TRBD1; v_gene: TRBV20-1; abundance: few; CDR3aa: CSARTGEAYNSPLHF; CDR3nt: TGCAGTGCTAGAACAGGGGAAGCCTATAATTCACCCCTCCACTTT
j_gene: TRBJ1-1; d_gene: TRBD1; v_gene: TRBV19; abundance: few; CDR3aa: CASSPRDRATEAFF; CDR3nt: TGTGCCAGTAGTCCACGGGACAGGGCTACTGAAGCTTTCTTT
j_gene: TRBJ2-1; d_gene: -; v_gene: TRBV20-1; abundance: once; CDR3aa: CSARDMGREDFNEQFF; CDR3nt: TGCAGTGCTAGAGATATGGGCAGGGAAGATTTCAATGAGCAGTTCTTC
j_gene: TRBJ1-2; d_gene: -; v_gene: TRBV20-1; abundance: few; CDR3aa: CSARDLGSGYTF; CDR3nt: TGCAGTGCTAGGGACCTGGGGTCTGGCTACACCTTC
j_gene: TRBJ1-2; d_gene: TRBD1; v_gene: TRBV29-1; abundance: -; CDR3aa: CSAQDRDYGYTF; CDR3nt: TGCAGCGCCCAAGACAGGGACTATGGCTACACCTTC
j_gene: TRBJ2-5; d_gene: -; v_gene: TRBV7-6; abundance: many; CDR3aa: CASSSADGGDVETQYF; CDR3nt: TGTGCCAGCAGCTCGGCGGACGGAGGCGATGTCGAGACCCAGTACTTC
j_gene: TRBJ1-4; d_gene: TRBD1; v_gene: TRBV5-1; abundance: -; CDR3aa: CASSGTGFEKLFF; CDR3nt: TGCGCCAGCAGCGGGACAGGGTTCGAAAAACTGTTTTTT
j_gene: TRBJ2-7; d_gene: TRBD1; v_gene: TRBV6-2/TRBV6-3; abundance: few; CDR3aa: CASSPGGTVQYF; CDR3nt: TGTGCCAGCAGCCCAGGGGGAACGGTGCAGTACTTC
j_gene: TRBJ2-3; d_gene: -; v_gene: TRBV5-5; abundance: few; CDR3aa: CASSLGGTSTSTDTQYF; CDR3nt: TGTGCCAGCAGCTTGGGAGGGACCTCAACTAGCACAGATACGCAGTATTTT
j_gene: TRBJ1-6; d_gene: -; v_gene: TRBV11-3; abundance: few; CDR3aa: CASSLSQSQHFLYNSPLHF; CDR3nt: TGTGCCAGCAGCTTAAGTCAGAGCCAGCATTTTCTTTATAATTCACCCCTCCACTTT
j_gene: TRBJ1-2; d_gene: -; v_gene: TRBV5-5; abundance: few; CDR3aa: CASGPDIGYGYTF; CDR3nt: TGTGCCAGCGGGCCCGACATAGGCTATGGCTACACCTTC
j_gene: TRBJ2-5; d_gene: TRBD2; v_gene: TRBV7-2; abundance: few; CDR3aa: CASSPAPGTSGGVREETQYF; CDR3nt: TGTGCCAGCAGCCCCGCTCCCGGGACTAGCGGGGGGGTACGGGAAGAGACCCAGTACTTC
j_gene: TRBJ1-5; d_gene: -; v_gene: TRBV20-1; abundance: -; CDR3aa: CSPRDLNQPQHF; CDR3nt: TGCAGCCCGAGGGACCTCAATCAGCCCCAGCATTTT
j_gene: TRBJ2-1; d_gene: -; v_gene: TRBV5-4; abundance: -; CDR3aa: CASSLSQIDEQFF; CDR3nt: TGTGCCAGCAGCTTGTCACAGATCGATGAGCAGTTCTTC
j_gene: TRBJ1-1; d_gene: TRBD1; v_gene: TRBV10-3; abundance: once; CDR3aa: CATGQVPNTEAFF; CDR3nt: TGTGCCACAGGACAGGTTCCGAACACTGAAGCTTTCTTT
j_gene: TRBJ1-2; d_gene: TRBD1; v_gene: TRBV12-3/TRBV12-4; abundance: many; CDR3aa: CASTQGRQGANYGYTF; CDR3nt: TGTGCCAGCACCCAAGGGAGACAGGGAGCTAACTATGGCTACACCTTC
j_gene: TRBJ1-3; d_gene: -; v_gene: TRBV7-9; abundance: many; CDR3aa: CASSYTSVSSGNTIYF; CDR3nt: TGTGCCAGCAGTTATACATCGGTCTCCTCTGGAAACACCATATATTTT
j_gene: TRBJ2-5; d_gene: -; v_gene: TRBV4-1; abundance: few; CDR3aa: CASSQDSGTLQETQYF; CDR3nt: TGCGCCAGCAGCCAAGATTCGGGGACATTACAAGAGACCCAGTACTTC
j_gene: TRBJ2-3; d_gene: TRBD2; v_gene: TRBV5-1; abundance: few; CDR3aa: CASSLEGLANPTDTQYF; CDR3nt: TGCGCCAGCAGCCTCGAGGGACTAGCCAACCCCACAGATACGCAGTATTTT
j_gene: TRBJ2-3; d_gene: -; v_gene: TRBV20-1; abundance: -; CDR3aa: CSARDGSAGTDTQYF; CDR3nt: TGCAGTGCTAGAGATGGGAGCGCTGGCACAGATACGCAGTATTTT
j_gene: TRBJ2-7; d_gene: -; v_gene: TRBV10-3; abundance: -; CDR3aa: CAISLVEGVLGGEQYF; CDR3nt: TGTGCCATCAGCCTCGTGGAGGGGGTGCTTGGGGGCGAGCAGTACTTC
j_gene: TRBJ2-6; d_gene: TRBD1; v_gene: TRBV2; abundance: -; CDR3aa: CASSDEGQGHSGANVLTF; CDR3nt: TGTGCCAGCAGTGACGAAGGACAGGGCCACTCTGGGGCCAACGTCCTGACTTTC
j_gene: TRBJ1-5; d_gene: -; v_gene: TRBV4-1; abundance: many; CDR3aa: CASSQGRGFDQPQHF; CDR3nt: TGCGCCAGCAGCCAAGGCAGGGGCTTCGATCAGCCCCAGCATTTT
j_gene: TRBJ2-3; d_gene: TRBD1; v_gene: TRBV28; abundance: -; CDR3aa: CASTRDRGPDTQYF; CDR3nt: TGTGCCAGCACCCGAGACAGGGGCCCAGATACGCAGTATTTT
j_gene: TRBJ2-3; d_gene: -; v_gene: TRBV7-8; abundance: few; CDR3aa: CASSPDPDTQYF; CDR3nt: TGTGCCAGCAGCCCTGATCCAGATACGCAGTATTTT
j_gene: TRBJ2-1; d_gene: -; v_gene: TRBV25-1; abundance: few; CDR3aa: CASSEDREQFF; CDR3nt: TGTGCCAGCAGTGAAGACCGGGAGCAGTTCTTC
j_gene: TRBJ2-5; d_gene: TRBD2; v_gene: TRBV6-1; abundance: few; CDR3aa: CASSQPGLGRETQYF; CDR3nt: TGTGCCAGCAGCCAACCGGGCCTCGGGAGGGAGACCCAGTACTTC
j_gene: TRBJ1-1; d_gene: -; v_gene: TRBV11-2; abundance: many; CDR3aa: CASSLTLAGEAFF; CDR3nt: TGTGCCAGCAGCTTAACTCTGGCAGGTGAAGCTTTCTTT
j_gene: TRBJ2-7; d_gene: TRBD2; v_gene: TRBV6-5; abundance: few; CDR3aa: CASRTTGTSHEQYF; CDR3nt: TGTGCCAGCAGAACTACCGGGACTAGTCACGAGCAGTACTTC
j_gene: TRBJ2-1; d_gene: -; v_gene: TRBV10-3; abundance: few; CDR3aa: CAISGPGRSYNEQFF; CDR3nt: TGTGCCATCAGTGGCCCCGGGCGGTCCTACAATGAGCAGTTCTTC
j_gene: TRBJ2-3; d_gene: TRBD2; v_gene: TRBV28; abundance: many; CDR3aa: CASSHPPDLSGGSRTDTQYF; CDR3nt: TGTGCCAGCAGCCACCCTCCTGACTTAAGCGGGGGGTCCAGGACAGATACGCAGTATTTT
j_gene: TRBJ2-1; d_gene: -; v_gene: TRBV7-6; abundance: -; CDR3aa: CASSPWGDQLSNEQFF; CDR3nt: TGTGCCAGCAGCCCCTGGGGGGACCAGTTGTCCAATGAGCAGTTCTTC
j_gene: TRBJ1-6; d_gene: -; v_gene: TRBV4-2; abundance: -; CDR3aa: CASSQDIDFGSYNSPLHF; CDR3nt: TGTGCCAGCAGCCAAGATATTGACTTTGGCTCCTATAATTCACCCCTCCACTTT
j_gene: TRBJ1-2; d_gene: -; v_gene: TRBV7-2; abundance: many; CDR3aa: CASSPGRGTNYGYTF; CDR3nt: TGTGCCAGCAGCCCGGGGAGAGGAACTAACTATGGCTACACCTTC
j_gene: TRBJ1-1; d_gene: -; v_gene: TRBV7-2; abundance: -; CDR3aa: CASSFSMGGSNTEAFF; CDR3nt: TGTGCCAGCAGCTTTTCTATGGGGGGGTCCAACACTGAAGCTTTCTTT
j_gene: TRBJ2-1; d_gene: -; v_gene: TRBV7-6; abundance: many; CDR3aa: CASSLEASSSYNEQFF; CDR3nt: TGTGCCAGCAGCTTAGAGGCGAGTAGCTCCTACAATGAGCAGTTCTTC
j_gene: TRBJ2-7; d_gene: -; v_gene: TRBV7-8; abundance: few; CDR3aa: CASSFLRAITPVGEQYF; CDR3nt: TGTGCCAGCAGCTTTTTGAGGGCAATCACCCCGGTCGGCGAGCAGTACTTC
j_gene: TRBJ2-7; d_gene: -; v_gene: TRBV4-1; abundance: many; CDR3aa: CASSQISGAYEQYF; CDR3nt: TGCGCCAGCAGCCAAATTTCGGGAGCCTACGAGCAGTACTTC
j_gene: TRBJ2-7; d_gene: -; v_gene: TRBV10-2; abundance: -; CDR3aa: CASSEMGGQQYF; CDR3nt: TGCGCCAGCAGTGAGATGGGGGGCCAGCAGTACTTC
j_gene: TRBJ1-4; d_gene: -; v_gene: TRBV12-3/TRBV12-4; abundance: -; CDR3aa: CASSYGGEKLFF; CDR3nt: TGTGCCAGCAGTTACGGAGGTGAAAAACTGTTTTTT
j_gene: TRBJ1-1; d_gene: -; v_gene: TRBV19; abundance: -; CDR3aa: CASIYMNTEAFF; CDR3nt: TGTGCCAGTATTTATATGAACACTGAAGCTTTCTTT
j_gene: TRBJ1-5; d_gene: -; v_gene: TRBV2; abundance: -; CDR3aa: CASQGAGDQPQHF; CDR3nt: TGTGCCAGCCAAGGGGCAGGAGATCAGCCCCAGCATTTT
j_gene: TRBJ1-2; d_gene: -; v_gene: TRBV6-2/TRBV6-3; abundance: -; CDR3aa: CASSSGGADYGYTF; CDR3nt: TGTGCCAGCAGTTCTGGGGGGGCCGACTATGGCTACACCTTC